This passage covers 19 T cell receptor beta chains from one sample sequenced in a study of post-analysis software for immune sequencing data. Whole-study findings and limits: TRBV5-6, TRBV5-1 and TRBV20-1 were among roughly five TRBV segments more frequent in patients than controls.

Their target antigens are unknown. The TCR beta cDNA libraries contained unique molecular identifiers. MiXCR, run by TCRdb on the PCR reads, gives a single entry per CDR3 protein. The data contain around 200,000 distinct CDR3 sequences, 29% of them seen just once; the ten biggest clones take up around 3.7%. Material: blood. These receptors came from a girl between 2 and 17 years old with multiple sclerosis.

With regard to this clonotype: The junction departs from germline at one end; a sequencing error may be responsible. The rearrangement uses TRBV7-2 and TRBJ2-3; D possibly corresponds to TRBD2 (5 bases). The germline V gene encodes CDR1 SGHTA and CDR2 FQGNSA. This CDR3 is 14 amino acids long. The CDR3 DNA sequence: TGTGTCAGCAGCTTTGGACTCGGCACAGATACGCAGTATTTT. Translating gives CVSSFGLGTDTQYF.

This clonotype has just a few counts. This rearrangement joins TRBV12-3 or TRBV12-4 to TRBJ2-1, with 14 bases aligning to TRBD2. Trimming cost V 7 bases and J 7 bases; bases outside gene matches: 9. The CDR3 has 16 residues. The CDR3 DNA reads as TGTGCCAGCAACCCGGGACTAGCGGGAGCCCGAAATGAGCAGTTCTTC. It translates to CASNPGLAGARNEQFF.

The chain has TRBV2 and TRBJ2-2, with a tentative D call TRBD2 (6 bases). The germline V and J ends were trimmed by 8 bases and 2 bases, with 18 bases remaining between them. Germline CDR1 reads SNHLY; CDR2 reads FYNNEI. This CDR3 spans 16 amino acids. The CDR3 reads CASLSWRASNTGELFF. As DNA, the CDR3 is TGTGCCAGCCTAAGTTGGAGGGCGAGTAACACCGGGGAGCTGTTTTTT.

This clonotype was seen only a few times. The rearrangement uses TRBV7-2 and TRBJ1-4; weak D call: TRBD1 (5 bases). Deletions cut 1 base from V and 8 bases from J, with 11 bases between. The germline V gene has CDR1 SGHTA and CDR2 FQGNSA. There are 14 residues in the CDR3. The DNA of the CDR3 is TGTGCCAGCAGCTTAGGGACATTAGGCGAAAAACTGTTTTTT. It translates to CASSLGTLGEKLFF.

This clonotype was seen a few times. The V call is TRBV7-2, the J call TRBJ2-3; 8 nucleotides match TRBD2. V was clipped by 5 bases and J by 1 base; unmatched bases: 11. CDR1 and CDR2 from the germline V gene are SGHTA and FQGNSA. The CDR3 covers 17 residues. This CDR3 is CASSLREGPRGTDTQYF. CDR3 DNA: TGTGCCAGCAGCCTTCGGGAGGGACCCCGGGGCACAGATACGCAGTATTTT.

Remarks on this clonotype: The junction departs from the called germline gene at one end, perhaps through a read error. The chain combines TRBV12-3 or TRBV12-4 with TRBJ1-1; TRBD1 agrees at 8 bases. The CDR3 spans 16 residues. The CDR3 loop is CVSSLSGQGADTEAFF. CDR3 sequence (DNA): TGTGTCAGCAGTTTAAGTGGGCAGGGGGCAGACACTGAAGCTTTCTTT.

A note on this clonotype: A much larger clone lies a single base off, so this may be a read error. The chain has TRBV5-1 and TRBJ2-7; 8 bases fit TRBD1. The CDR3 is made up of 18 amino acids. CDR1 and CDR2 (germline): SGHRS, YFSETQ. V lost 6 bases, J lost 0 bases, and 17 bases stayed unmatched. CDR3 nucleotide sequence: TGCGCCAGCAACCCACTCTGGTCGGGGACAGGCGACTCCTACGAGCAGTACTTC. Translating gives CASNPLWSGTGDSYEQYF.

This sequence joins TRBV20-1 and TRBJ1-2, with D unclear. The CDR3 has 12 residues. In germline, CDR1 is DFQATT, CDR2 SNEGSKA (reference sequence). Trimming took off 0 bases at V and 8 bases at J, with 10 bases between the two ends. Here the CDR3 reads CSAREPEGGYTF. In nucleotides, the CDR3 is TGCAGTGCTAGAGAGCCGGAGGGAGGCTACACCTTC.

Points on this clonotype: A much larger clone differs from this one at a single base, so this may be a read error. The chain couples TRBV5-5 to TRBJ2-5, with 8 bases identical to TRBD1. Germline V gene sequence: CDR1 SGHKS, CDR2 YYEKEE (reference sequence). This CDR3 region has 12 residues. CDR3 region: CAGSLDRAKQYF. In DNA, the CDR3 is TGTGCCGGCAGCTTGGACAGGGCCAAGCAGTACTTC.

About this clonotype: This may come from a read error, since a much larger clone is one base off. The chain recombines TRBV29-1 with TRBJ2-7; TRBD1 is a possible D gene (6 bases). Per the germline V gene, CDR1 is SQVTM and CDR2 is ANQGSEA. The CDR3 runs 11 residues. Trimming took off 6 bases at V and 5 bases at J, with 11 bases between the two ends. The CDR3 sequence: CSVGTRNEQYF. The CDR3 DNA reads TGCAGCGTGGGGACAAGGAACGAGCAGTACTTC.

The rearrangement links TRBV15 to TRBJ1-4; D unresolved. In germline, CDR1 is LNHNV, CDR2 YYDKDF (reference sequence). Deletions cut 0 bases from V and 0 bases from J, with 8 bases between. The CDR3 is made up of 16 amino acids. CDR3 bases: TGTGCCACCAGCAGAGATCAGCCTGCAACTAATGAAAAACTGTTTTTT. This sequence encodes CATSRDQPATNEKLFF.

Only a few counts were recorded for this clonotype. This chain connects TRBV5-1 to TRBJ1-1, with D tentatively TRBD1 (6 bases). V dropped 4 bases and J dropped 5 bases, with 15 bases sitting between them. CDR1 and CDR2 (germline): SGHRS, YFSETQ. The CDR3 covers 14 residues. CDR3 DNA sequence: TGCGCCAGCAGCGACTTACAGGGTTTTACTGAAGCTTTCTTT. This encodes CASSDLQGFTEAFF. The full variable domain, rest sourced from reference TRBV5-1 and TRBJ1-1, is KAGVTQTPRYLIKTRGQQVTLSCSPISGHRSVSWYQQTPGQGLQFLFEYFSETQRNKGNFPGRFSGRQFSNSRSEMNVSTLELGDSALYLCASSDLQGFTEAFFGQGTRLTVV.

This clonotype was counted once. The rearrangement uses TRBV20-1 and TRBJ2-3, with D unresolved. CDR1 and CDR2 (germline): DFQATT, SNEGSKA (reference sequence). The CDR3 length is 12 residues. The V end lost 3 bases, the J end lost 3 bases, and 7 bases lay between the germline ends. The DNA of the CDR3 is TGCAGTGCTAGTCTCCGGACAGATACGCAGTATTTT. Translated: CSASLRTDTQYF.

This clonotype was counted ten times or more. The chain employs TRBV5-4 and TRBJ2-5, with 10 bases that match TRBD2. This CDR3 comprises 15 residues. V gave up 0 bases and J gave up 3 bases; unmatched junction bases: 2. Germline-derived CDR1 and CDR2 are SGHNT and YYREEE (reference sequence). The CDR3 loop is CASSLGTSGKETQYF. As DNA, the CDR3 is TGTGCCAGCAGCTTGGGGACTAGCGGAAAAGAGACCCAGTACTTC.

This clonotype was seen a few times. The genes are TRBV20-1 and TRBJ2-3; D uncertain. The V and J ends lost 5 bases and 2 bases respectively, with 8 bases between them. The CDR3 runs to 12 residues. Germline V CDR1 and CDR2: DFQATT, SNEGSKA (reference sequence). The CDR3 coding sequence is TGCAGTGCTGGAATACCCACAGATACGCAGTATTTT. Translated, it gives CSAGIPTDTQYF.

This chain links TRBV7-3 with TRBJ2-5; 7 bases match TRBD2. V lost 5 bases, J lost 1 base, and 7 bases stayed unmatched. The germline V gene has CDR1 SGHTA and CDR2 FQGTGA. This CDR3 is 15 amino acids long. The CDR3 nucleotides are TGTGCCAGCAGCAGTACGGGGGGTGTCCAAGAGACCCAGTACTTC. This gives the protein CASSSTGGVQETQYF.

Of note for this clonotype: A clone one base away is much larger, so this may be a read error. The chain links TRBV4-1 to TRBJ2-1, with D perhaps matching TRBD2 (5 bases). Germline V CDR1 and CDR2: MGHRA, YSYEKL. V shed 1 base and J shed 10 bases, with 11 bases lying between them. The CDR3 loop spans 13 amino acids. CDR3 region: CASSQGGSYEQFF. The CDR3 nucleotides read TGCGCCAGCAGCCAAGGCGGGTCTTACGAGCAGTTCTTC.

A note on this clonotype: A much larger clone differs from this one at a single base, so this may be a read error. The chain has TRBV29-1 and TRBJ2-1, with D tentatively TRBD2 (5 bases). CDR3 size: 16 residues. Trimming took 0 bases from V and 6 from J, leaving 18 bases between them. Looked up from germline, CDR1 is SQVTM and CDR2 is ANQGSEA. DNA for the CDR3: TGCAGCGTTGAAGATGTGACTAAATATCCCTGCAATGAGCAGTTCTTC. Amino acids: CSVEDVTKYPCNEQFF.

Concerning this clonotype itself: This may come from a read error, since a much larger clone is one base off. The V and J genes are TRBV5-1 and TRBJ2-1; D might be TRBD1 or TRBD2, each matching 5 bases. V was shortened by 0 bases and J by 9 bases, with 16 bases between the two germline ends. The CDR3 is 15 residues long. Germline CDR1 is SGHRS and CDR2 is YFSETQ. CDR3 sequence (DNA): TGCGCCAGCAGCTTGGAGGGGAGCTTTGAAGGTGAGCAGTTCTTC. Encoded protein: CASSLEGSFEGEQFF.